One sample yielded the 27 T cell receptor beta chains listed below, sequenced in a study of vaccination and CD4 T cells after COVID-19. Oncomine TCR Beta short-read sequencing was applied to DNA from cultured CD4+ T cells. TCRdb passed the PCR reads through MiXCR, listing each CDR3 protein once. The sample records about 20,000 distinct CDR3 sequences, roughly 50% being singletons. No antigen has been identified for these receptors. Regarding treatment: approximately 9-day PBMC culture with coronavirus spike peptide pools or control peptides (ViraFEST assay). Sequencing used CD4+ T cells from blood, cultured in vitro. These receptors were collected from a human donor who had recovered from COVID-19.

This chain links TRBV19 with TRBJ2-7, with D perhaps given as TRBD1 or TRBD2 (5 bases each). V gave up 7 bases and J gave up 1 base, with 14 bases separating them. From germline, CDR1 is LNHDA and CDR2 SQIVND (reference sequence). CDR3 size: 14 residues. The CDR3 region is CASKTSGPSYEQYF. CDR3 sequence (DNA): TGTGCCAGTAAAACCTCGGGACCTTCCTACGAGCAGTACTTC.

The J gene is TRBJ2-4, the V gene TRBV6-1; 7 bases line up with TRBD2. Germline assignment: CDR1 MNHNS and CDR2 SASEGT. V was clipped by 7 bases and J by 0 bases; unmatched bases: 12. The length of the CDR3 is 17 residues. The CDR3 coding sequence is TGTGCCAGCACCCTCGCGGGGAGGGTACTAGCCAAAAACATTCAGTACTTC. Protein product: CASTLAGRVLAKNIQYF.

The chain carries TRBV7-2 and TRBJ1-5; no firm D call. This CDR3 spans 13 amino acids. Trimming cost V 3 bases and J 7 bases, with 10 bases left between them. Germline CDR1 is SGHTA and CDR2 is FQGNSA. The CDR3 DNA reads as TGTGCCAGCAGCTTTGGTTCGTGGCAGCCCCAGCATTTT. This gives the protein CASSFGSWQPQHF.

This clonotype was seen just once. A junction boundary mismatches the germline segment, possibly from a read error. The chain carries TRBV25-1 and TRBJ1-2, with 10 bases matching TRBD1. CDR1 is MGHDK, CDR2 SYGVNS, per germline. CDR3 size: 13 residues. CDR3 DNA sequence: TGTGCCAGCAGTCACGACAGGGGGCTTGGCTACGCCTTC. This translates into CASSHDRGLGYAF.

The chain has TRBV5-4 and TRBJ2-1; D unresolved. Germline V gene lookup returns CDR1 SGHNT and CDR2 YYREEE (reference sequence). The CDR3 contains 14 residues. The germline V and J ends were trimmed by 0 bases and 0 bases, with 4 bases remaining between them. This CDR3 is CASSLGSSYNEQFF. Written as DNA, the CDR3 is TGTGCCAGCAGCTTGGGGAGCTCCTACAATGAGCAGTTCTTC.

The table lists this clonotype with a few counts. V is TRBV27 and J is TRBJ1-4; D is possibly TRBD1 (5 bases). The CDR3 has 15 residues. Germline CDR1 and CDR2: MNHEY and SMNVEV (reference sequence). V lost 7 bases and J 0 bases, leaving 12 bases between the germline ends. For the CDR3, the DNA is TGTGCCAGCAAAGCGGGGCCAACAACTAATGAAAAACTGTTTTTT. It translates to CASKAGPTTNEKLFF.

The CDR3 coding sequence is TGCAGCGTTGTCCAGAACTATGGCTACACCTTC. Amino acid sequence: CSVVQNYGYTF. The J gene is TRBJ1-2, the V gene TRBV29-1; D unresolved. V gave up 4 bases and J gave up 2 bases, with 5 bases separating them. From germline, CDR1 is SQVTM and CDR2 ANQGSEA. The CDR3 consists of 11 residues.

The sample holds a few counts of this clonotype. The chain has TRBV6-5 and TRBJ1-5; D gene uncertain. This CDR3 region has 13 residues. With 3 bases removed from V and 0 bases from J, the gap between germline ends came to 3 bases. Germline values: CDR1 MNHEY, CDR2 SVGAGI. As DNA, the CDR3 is TGTGCCAGCAGTTATGGTAGCAATCAGCCCCAGCATTTT. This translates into CASSYGSNQPQHF.

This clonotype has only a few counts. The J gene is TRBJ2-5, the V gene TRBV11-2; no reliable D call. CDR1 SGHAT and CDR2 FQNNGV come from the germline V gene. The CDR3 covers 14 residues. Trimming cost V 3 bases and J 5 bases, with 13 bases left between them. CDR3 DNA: TGTGCCAGCAGCTTGGACCGGGCTGGGGAGACCCAGTACTTC. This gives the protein CASSLDRAGETQYF.

CDR3 DNA: TGTGCCAGCAAGTCGGGGGCGGTGGGGGTTAATTCACCCCTCCACTTT. It yields the protein CASKSGAVGVNSPLHF. V and J are TRBV4-2 and TRBJ1-6; tentatively, D is TRBD1 (6 bases). The CDR3 is 16 residues long. Germline loops: CDR1 LGHNA, CDR2 YNFKEQ. With 7 bases removed from V and 6 bases from J, the gap between germline ends came to 19 bases.

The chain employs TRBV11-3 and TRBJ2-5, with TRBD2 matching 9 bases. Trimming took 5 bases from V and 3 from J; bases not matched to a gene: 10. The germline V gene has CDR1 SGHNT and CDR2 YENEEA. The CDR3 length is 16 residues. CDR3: CASSLGAGGPKETQYF. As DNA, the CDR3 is TGTGCCAGCAGCCTGGGGGCGGGGGGGCCTAAAGAGACCCAGTACTTC. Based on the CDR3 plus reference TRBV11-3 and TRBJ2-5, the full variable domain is EAGVVQSPRYKIIEKKQPVAFWCNPISGHNTLYWYLQNLGQGPELLIRYENEEAVDDSQLPKDRFSAERLKGVDSTLKIQPAELGDSAVYLCASSLGAGGPKETQYFGPGTRLLVL.

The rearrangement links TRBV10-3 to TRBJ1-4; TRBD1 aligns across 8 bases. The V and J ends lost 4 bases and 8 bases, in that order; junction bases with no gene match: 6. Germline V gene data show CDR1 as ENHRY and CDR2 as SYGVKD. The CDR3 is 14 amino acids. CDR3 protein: CAISATGGEEKLFF. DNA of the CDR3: TGTGCCATCAGTGCCACAGGGGGAGAGGAAAAACTGTTTTTT.

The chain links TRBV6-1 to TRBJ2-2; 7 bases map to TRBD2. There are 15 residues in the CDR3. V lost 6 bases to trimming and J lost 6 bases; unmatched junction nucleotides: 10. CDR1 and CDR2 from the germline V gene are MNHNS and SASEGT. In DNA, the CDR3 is TGTGCCAGCAGGCCCCGGCTAGCGGCCCCCGGGGAGCTGTTTTTT. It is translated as CASRPRLAAPGELFF.

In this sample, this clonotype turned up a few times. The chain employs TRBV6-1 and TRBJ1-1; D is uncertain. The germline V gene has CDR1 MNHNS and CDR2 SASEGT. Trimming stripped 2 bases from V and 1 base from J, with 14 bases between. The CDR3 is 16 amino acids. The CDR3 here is CASSENLRSGNTEAFF. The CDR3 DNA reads TGTGCCAGCAGTGAAAACCTGAGGAGCGGGAACACTGAAGCTTTCTTT.

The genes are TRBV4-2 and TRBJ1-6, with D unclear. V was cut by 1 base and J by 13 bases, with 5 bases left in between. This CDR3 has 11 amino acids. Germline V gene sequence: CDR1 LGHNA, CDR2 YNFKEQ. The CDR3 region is CASSQVAPLHF. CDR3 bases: TGTGCCAGCAGCCAAGTGGCCCCCCTCCACTTT.

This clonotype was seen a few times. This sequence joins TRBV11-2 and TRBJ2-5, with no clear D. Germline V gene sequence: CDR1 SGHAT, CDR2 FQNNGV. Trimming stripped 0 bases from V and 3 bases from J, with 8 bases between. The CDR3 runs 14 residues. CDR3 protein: CASSLDGRKETQYF. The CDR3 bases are TGTGCCAGCAGCTTAGATGGCAGGAAAGAGACCCAGTACTTC.

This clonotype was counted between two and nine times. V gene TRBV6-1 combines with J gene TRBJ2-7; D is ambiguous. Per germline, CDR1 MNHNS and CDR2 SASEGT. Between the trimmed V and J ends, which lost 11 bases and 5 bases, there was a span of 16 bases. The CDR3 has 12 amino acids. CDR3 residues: CASGLTRNEQYF. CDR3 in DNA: TGTGCCTCCGGGCTCACGAGAAACGAGCAGTACTTC.

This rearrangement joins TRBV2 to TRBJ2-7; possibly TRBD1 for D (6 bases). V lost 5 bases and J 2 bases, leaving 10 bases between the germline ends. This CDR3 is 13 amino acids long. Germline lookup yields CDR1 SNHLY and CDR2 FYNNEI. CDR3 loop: CASSWDTTYEQYF. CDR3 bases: TGTGCCAGCAGTTGGGACACTACCTACGAGCAGTACTTC.

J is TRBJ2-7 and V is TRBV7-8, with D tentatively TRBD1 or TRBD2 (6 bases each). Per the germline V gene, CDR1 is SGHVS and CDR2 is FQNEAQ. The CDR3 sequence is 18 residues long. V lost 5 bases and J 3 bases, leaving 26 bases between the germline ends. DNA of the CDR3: TGTGCCAGCAGCAATCTCAGGGGAGGAAATGACCCGCGCTACGAGCAGTACTTC. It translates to CASSNLRGGNDPRYEQYF.

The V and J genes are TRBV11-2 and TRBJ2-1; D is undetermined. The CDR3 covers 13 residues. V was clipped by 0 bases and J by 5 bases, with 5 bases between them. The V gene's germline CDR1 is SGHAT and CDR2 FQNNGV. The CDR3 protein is CASSLDRNNEQFF. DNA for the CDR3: TGTGCCAGCAGCTTAGACCGGAACAATGAGCAGTTCTTC.

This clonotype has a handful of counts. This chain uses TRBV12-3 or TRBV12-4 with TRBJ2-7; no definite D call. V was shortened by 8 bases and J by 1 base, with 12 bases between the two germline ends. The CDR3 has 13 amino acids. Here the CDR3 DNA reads TGTGCCAGCGGGGTTCAACTGTCCTACGAGCAGTACTTC. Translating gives CASGVQLSYEQYF.

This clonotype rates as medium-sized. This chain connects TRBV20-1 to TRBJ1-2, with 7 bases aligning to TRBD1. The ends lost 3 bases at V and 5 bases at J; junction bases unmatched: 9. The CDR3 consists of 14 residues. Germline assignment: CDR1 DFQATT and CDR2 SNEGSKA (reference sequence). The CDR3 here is CSARSQDRAYGYTF. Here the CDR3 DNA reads TGCAGTGCTAGGTCCCAAGACAGGGCGTATGGCTACACCTTC.

The CDR3 sequence is CAWRGGLHTGELFF. CDR3 coding DNA: TGTGCCTGGAGGGGTGGACTTCACACCGGGGAGCTGTTTTTT. This chain uses TRBV30 with TRBJ2-2; possible D gene TRBD2, 5 bases. The CDR3 has 14 amino acids. Germline values: CDR1 GTSNPN, CDR2 SVGIG (reference sequence). V lost 3 bases, J lost 3 bases, and 11 bases lay in between.

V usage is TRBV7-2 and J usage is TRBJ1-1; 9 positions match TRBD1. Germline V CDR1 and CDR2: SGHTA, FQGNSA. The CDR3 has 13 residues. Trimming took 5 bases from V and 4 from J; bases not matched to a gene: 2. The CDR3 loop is CASSMTGGTEAFF. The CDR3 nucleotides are TGTGCCAGCAGCATGACAGGGGGCACTGAAGCTTTCTTT.

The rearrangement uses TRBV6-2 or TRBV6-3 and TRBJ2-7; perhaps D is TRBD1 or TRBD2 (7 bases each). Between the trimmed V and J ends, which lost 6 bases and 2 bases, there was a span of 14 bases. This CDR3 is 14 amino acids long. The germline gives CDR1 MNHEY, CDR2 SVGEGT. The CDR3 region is CASRPRGGAYEQYF. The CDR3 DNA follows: TGTGCCAGCAGGCCCAGGGGGGGAGCCTACGAGCAGTACTTC.

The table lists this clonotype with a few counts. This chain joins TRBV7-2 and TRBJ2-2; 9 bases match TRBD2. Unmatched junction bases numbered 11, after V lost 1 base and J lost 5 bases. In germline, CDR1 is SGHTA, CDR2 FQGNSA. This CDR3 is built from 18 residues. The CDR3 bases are TGTGCCAGCAGCTTAGTTCCTGGCGGGGGGGGACCGACCGGGGAGCTGTTTTTT. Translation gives CASSLVPGGGGPTGELFF.

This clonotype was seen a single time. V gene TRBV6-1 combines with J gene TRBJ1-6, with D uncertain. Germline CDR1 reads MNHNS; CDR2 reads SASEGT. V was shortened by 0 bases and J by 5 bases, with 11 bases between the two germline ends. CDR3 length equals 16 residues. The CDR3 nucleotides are TGTGCCAGCAGTGAAGCGCAGACGCTAAATAATTCACCCCTCCACTTT. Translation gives CASSEAQTLNNSPLHF.